This TCR beta chain is drawn from a study of blood T cell repertoires in COVID-19. Background on the study: Donors in the United States, Italy and Spain gave samples during acute or convalescent COVID-19. PBMCs, B-cell-depleted T cells, or T cells were the source of the cDNA or gDNA that made up the material.

Seattle patients were enrolled while actively infected and followed longitudinally. Trimming pared 3 bases from V and 2 bases from J, leaving 17 bases between. This CDR3 has 17 residues. Per germline, CDR1 SGHAT and CDR2 FQNNGV. As processed by the authors: Estimates of nucleated cell counts were drawn from the amplification of reference gene primers. Sequencing was performed with immunoSEQ multiplex PCR; in TCRdb, only in-frame clones are kept and a portion is missing. For V, J and clone size, that table is used; D and trimming come from the DNA. Of roughly 120,000 clones in the sample, roughly 80% were seen once.

This sequence was found in a man at least 80 years old with COVID-19, enrolled during active disease. The V gene is TRBV11-2, the J gene TRBJ2-1, with no clear D. The sequencing input was peripheral blood. The CDR3 nucleotides read TGTGCCAGCAGCTTCCCAATCGGAGTTGGAACCTACAATGAGCAGTTCTTC. Translation: CASSFPIGVGTYNEQFF.